This T cell receptor beta chain was identified in a study of OX40 agonist ivuxolimab in advanced cancers. Libraries were prepared by immunoSEQ multiplex PCR; TCRdb keeps only in-frame clonotypes and omits some of them. The sample lists tens of thousands of clones; about 91% were seen once. Sample: CD4+ or CD8+ T cells sorted from blood, taken in a trial of the OX40 agonist ivuxolimab. The TCR was taken from an adult with an advanced solid tumor such as melanoma, head and neck, liver or kidney cancer.

Written as DNA, the CDR3 is TGTGCCAGTAGTATCGAAGCGGGCGGGACCCAGTACTTC. Amino acid sequence: CASSIEAGGTQYF. This chain joins TRBV19 and TRBJ2-5, with D tentatively TRBD2 (6 bases). Germline values: CDR1 LNHDA, CDR2 SQIVND (reference sequence). CDR3 length: 13 amino acids. V lost 3 bases and J 7 bases, leaving 12 bases between the germline ends.